Presented here are 26 T cell receptor beta chains from one specimen sequenced in a study of blood T cell repertoires in COVID-19. Profiled with immunoSEQ multiplex PCR; TCRdb holds only in-frame clones, not every one. Seen here are about 260,000 clones, about nine tenths observed once, and the top ten hold 2% to 2.5%. The specimen was peripheral blood. Source of these receptors: a woman between 50 and 59 years old who had recovered from COVID-19.

The chain carries TRBV9 and TRBJ2-7; D may be TRBD2 (7 bases). CDR1 and CDR2 from the germline V gene are SGDLS and YYNGEE. V shed 0 bases and J shed 6 bases, with 16 bases lying between them. CDR3 length: 15 amino acids. The CDR3 nucleotides are TGTGCCAGCAGCGTAGAGCCGGGGGGCTTCAGCGAGCAGTACTTC. Its translation: CASSVEPGGFSEQYF.

The chain combines TRBV7-8 with TRBJ1-1, with TRBD1 matching 10 bases. CDR3 size: 15 residues. Germline V gives CDR1 SGHVS, CDR2 FQNEAQ. Unmatched junction bases numbered 6, after V lost 1 base and J lost 7 bases. The CDR3 nucleotides read TGTGCCAGCAGCTTAGGAGACAGGGGGCTTGGTGAAGCTTTCTTT. Amino acid sequence: CASSLGDRGLGEAFF.

The J gene is TRBJ2-7, the V gene TRBV11-1; D gene unclear. V lost 1 base, J lost 3 bases, and 7 bases lay in between. The CDR3 contains 13 residues. Germline loops: CDR1 SGHAT, CDR2 FQDESV (reference sequence). The CDR3 loop is CASSLGRLYEQYF. The CDR3 nucleotides are TGTGCCAGCAGCTTAGGGCGACTCTACGAGCAGTACTTC.

The V gene is TRBV7-3, the J gene TRBJ1-2; D ambiguous. The V end was cut by 2 bases, the J end by 7 bases, with 11 bases between. Looked up from germline, CDR1 is SGHTA and CDR2 is FQGTGA. This CDR3 spans 13 amino acids. The CDR3 sequence is CASSLGGLAGYTF. CDR3 sequence (DNA): TGTGCCAGCAGCTTAGGAGGGCTCGCTGGCTACACCTTC.

The chain carries TRBV10-3 and TRBJ1-2; D gene uncertain. Germline V gives CDR1 ENHRY, CDR2 SYGVKD. The CDR3 runs to 11 residues. V dropped 0 bases and J dropped 10 bases, with 6 bases sitting between them. CDR3 nucleotide sequence: TGTGCCATCAGTGAGTCATTCCTCTACACCTTC. This translates into CAISESFLYTF.

The rearrangement joins TRBV29-1 to TRBJ2-7; tentatively, D is TRBD1 (6 bases). The V end was cut by 5 bases, the J end by 5 bases, with 16 bases between. Germline CDR1 and CDR2: SQVTM and ANQGSEA. This CDR3 comprises 13 residues. CDR3 residues: CSVLRDTGHEQYF. Here the CDR3 DNA reads TGCAGCGTTCTAAGGGACACAGGGCACGAGCAGTACTTC.

The chain has TRBV9 and TRBJ1-2; a possible D gene is TRBD1 (5 bases). The germline CDR1 and CDR2 sequences are SGDLS and YYNGEE. The CDR3 runs to 14 residues. V lost 4 bases, J lost 0 bases, and 10 bases lay in between. The CDR3 bases are TGTGCCAGCAGCCCAGGACACCCTAACTATGGCTACACCTTC. Its translation is CASSPGHPNYGYTF.

The gene calls are TRBV7-2 and TRBJ1-6; 8 bases agree with TRBD1. The junction had 9 bases not matched to a gene; V was cut back by 1 base and J by 7 bases. Germline CDR1 reads SGHTA; CDR2 reads FQGNSA. This CDR3 comprises 17 residues. The CDR3 region is CASSLVPGGLGNSPLHF. CDR3 DNA: TGTGCCAGCAGCTTAGTTCCAGGGGGCCTAGGGAATTCACCCCTCCACTTT.

The chain carries TRBV6-5 and TRBJ2-7, with TRBD1 matching 9 bases. The germline V gene encodes CDR1 MNHEY and CDR2 SVGAGI. The CDR3 extends over 15 amino acids. V lost 5 bases to trimming and J lost 0 bases; unmatched junction nucleotides: 5. The CDR3 sequence: CASSRHRGHSYEQYF. CDR3 sequence (DNA): TGTGCCAGCAGTAGGCACAGGGGGCACTCCTACGAGCAGTACTTC.

The chain joins TRBV15 to TRBJ1-2; D is perhaps TRBD1 (6 bases). Trimming removed 0 bases at V and 5 bases at J, with 10 bases between. Germline CDR1 and CDR2: LNHNV and YYDKDF (reference sequence). The CDR3 length is 14 residues. The CDR3 region is CATSRDGGGYGYTF. The DNA for the CDR3 is TGTGCCACCAGCAGAGATGGGGGCGGATATGGCTACACCTTC. The variable domain in full, completed from reference TRBV15 and TRBJ1-2, reads DAMVIQNPRYQVTQFGKPVTLSCSQTLNHNVMYWYQQKSSQAPKLLFHYYDKDFNNEADTPDNFQSRRPNTSFCFLDIRSPGLGDTAMYLCATSRDGGGYGYTFGSGTRLTVV.

This chain links TRBV5-4 with TRBJ2-7; 11 bases agree with TRBD2. Germline V CDR1 and CDR2: SGHNT, YYREEE (reference sequence). The length of the CDR3 is 15 residues. J lost 1 base, V lost 5 bases, and 5 bases had no gene match. The chain's CDR3 is CASSSTSGDSYEQYF. In DNA form, the CDR3 reads TGTGCCAGCAGTTCGACTAGCGGGGATTCCTACGAGCAGTACTTC.

The V call is TRBV9, the J call TRBJ1-4; no definite D call. Trimming pared 4 bases from V and 12 bases from J, leaving 16 bases between. CDR3 length: 13 amino acids. CDR1 is SGDLS and CDR2 is YYNGEE in the germline V gene. The CDR3 sequence is CASSRWTEGELFF. The CDR3 DNA follows: TGTGCCAGCAGCAGATGGACGGAGGGCGAACTGTTTTTT.

V usage is TRBV10-3 and J usage is TRBJ2-1; weak D call: TRBD1 (5 bases). V was pared by 6 bases and J by 6 bases, with 9 bases between. The CDR3 runs 12 residues. Germline lookup yields CDR1 ENHRY and CDR2 SYGVKD. The CDR3 spells CAIRGPINEQFF. The CDR3, as DNA: TGTGCCATCAGGGGGCCAATCAATGAGCAGTTCTTC.

This chain uses TRBV5-6 with TRBJ1-2, with TRBD1 matching 7 bases. J lost 1 base, V lost 0 bases, and 6 bases had no gene match. Germline V gene data show CDR1 as SGHDT and CDR2 as YYEEEE. The CDR3 runs to 16 residues. In nucleotides, the CDR3 is TGTGCCAGCAGCTTGGCCCACAGGGGACTTAACTATGGCTACACCTTC. Residues: CASSLAHRGLNYGYTF.

This clone was seen only a few times. The rearrangement uses TRBV11-1 and TRBJ1-4, with 8 bases aligning to TRBD1. Germline V gene data show CDR1 as SGHAT and CDR2 as FQDESV (reference sequence). The V segment lost 4 bases and the J segment 7 bases; nucleotides outside the gene matches: 5. The CDR3 has 14 residues. CDR3 nucleotides: TGTGCCAGCAGCTCAGGGGGCAGGAGTGAAAAACTGTTTTTT. It yields the protein CASSSGGRSEKLFF.

This chain connects TRBV19 to TRBJ2-5; D is perhaps TRBD2 (6 bases). V lost 3 bases and J lost 0, with 11 bases in between. The germline CDR1 and CDR2 sequences are LNHDA and SQIVND (reference sequence). The CDR3 extends over 15 amino acids. The CDR3 loop reads CASSMAGRYQETQYF. The CDR3 DNA reads TGTGCCAGTAGTATGGCGGGGAGGTACCAAGAGACCCAGTACTTC.

The V call is TRBV10-2, the J call TRBJ2-7, with TRBD2 matching over 8 bases. Trimming at V came to 4 bases and at J to 6 bases, leaving 11 bases not matched to a gene. The CDR3 loop spans 15 amino acids. Germline lookup yields CDR1 WSHSY and CDR2 SAAADI. This CDR3 reads CASSGSSGRGGEQYF. Here the CDR3 DNA reads TGCGCCAGCAGTGGGTCCAGCGGGAGAGGAGGCGAGCAGTACTTC.

The chain employs TRBV6-2 or TRBV6-3 and TRBJ2-2, with a weak D call TRBD2 (5 bases). The CDR3 covers 17 residues. V lost 4 bases and J lost 5, with 20 bases in between. Per the germline V gene, CDR1 is MNHEY and CDR2 is SVGEGT. The CDR3 region has the DNA TGTGCCAGCAGTTCAGCCGGGGTCCGGCAGTTAACCGGGGAGCTGTTTTTT. Protein product: CASSSAGVRQLTGELFF.

This clone was observed a handful of times. This rearrangement joins TRBV9 to TRBJ1-6; no reliable D call. V was shortened by 6 bases and J by 5 bases, with 6 bases between the two germline ends. In germline, CDR1 is SGDLS, CDR2 YYNGEE. This CDR3 has 12 residues. CDR3 residues: CASTGNNSPLHF. As DNA, the CDR3 is TGTGCCAGCACCGGTAATAATTCACCCCTCCACTTT.

The V gene is TRBV29-1, the J gene TRBJ2-1; 7 nucleotides agree with TRBD1. CDR3 length: 13 amino acids. V lost 0 bases, J lost 6 bases, and 2 bases stayed unmatched. Germline V gene lookup returns CDR1 SQVTM and CDR2 ANQGSEA. CDR3 residues: CSVEDGTVNEQFF. The CDR3 DNA reads TGCAGCGTTGAAGACGGGACAGTCAATGAGCAGTTCTTC.

The V call is TRBV9, the J call TRBJ2-2; 8 bases map to TRBD1. The CDR3 consists of 18 residues. Germline lookup yields CDR1 SGDLS and CDR2 YYNGEE. V dropped 4 bases and J dropped 5; count of bases not matched to a gene: 16. In DNA, the CDR3 is TGTGCCAGCAGCCCACAACTCCGACAGGGGCCGTCAACCGGGGAGCTGTTTTTT. Protein sequence: CASSPQLRQGPSTGELFF.

V gene TRBV5-1 combines with J gene TRBJ2-2, with 8 bases aligning to TRBD2. The germline V gene has CDR1 SGHRS and CDR2 YFSETQ. With V trimmed by 4 bases and J by 2 bases, 7 bases remained unmatched. The CDR3 sequence is 16 residues long. In DNA form, the CDR3 reads TGCGCCAGCAGCCAACCTAGCGGGTACAACACCGGGGAGCTGTTTTTT. This gives the protein CASSQPSGYNTGELFF.

The V and J genes are TRBV6-1 and TRBJ2-5, with 11 bases lining up with TRBD2. J was trimmed by 7 bases and V by 3 bases; bases with no gene match: 7. CDR3 length equals 15 residues. Germline loops: CDR1 MNHNS, CDR2 SASEGT. CDR3 amino acids: CASSEDSGRGGTQYF. The CDR3 coding sequence is TGTGCCAGCAGTGAGGATAGCGGGAGGGGTGGGACCCAGTACTTC.

This rearrangement joins TRBV4-3 to TRBJ2-2; 12 bases map to TRBD2. V was clipped by 4 bases and J by 0 bases; unmatched bases: 3. This CDR3 is 17 amino acids long. Germline assignment: CDR1 LGHNA and CDR2 YSLEER. This CDR3 is CASSPGLAGSNTGELFF. The CDR3 DNA is TGCGCCAGCAGCCCGGGACTAGCGGGTTCGAACACCGGGGAGCTGTTTTTT.

This chain connects TRBV7-8 to TRBJ1-2; D is perhaps TRBD1 (6 bases). The germline V gene encodes CDR1 SGHVS and CDR2 FQNEAQ. This CDR3 spans 15 amino acids. Trimming left V 2 bases short and J 7 bases short, with 17 bases between. For the CDR3, the DNA is TGTGCCAGCAGCTTAACGCGTGGCGGGGGCGGTGGCTACACCTTC. Its translation: CASSLTRGGGGGYTF.

The chain links TRBV6-5 to TRBJ2-1; 9 positions agree with TRBD1. CDR1 is MNHEY, CDR2 SVGAGI, per germline. Losses at the gene ends were 2 bases for V and 14 bases for J; bases not matched to a gene: 7. The CDR3 contains 13 residues. The CDR3 protein is CASSYLGTGSKFF. The CDR3 DNA follows: TGTGCCAGCAGTTACCTCGGGACAGGGTCTAAGTTCTTC.